These T cell receptor beta chains were read from a single sample in a study of response to subunit inactivated influenza vaccine. MiXCR, applied by TCRdb to the RT-PCR reads, yields one record per CDR3 protein. Of more than 450,000 distinct CDR3 sequences listed, 12% are singletons. The sequencing here drew on PBMCs from blood, taken on the day of vaccination. The source of these receptors is a man aged 50 to 59 who received an inactivated influenza vaccine. CDR3s include the opening cysteine and the closing phenylalanine or tryptophan. The D gene is left open where the match is weak. Size tells how often a clone was seen (once, few, many) or the class of an expanded clone, and some rows leave it out.

D: NA; size: many; V: TRBV12-3/TRBV12-4; J: TRBJ2-1; CDR3: CASRLTPFF; DNA: TGTGCCAGCAGACTGACCCCGTTCTTC
D: NA; size: NA; V: TRBV6-2/TRBV6-3; J: TRBJ2-7; CDR3: CASSRQGRRNEQYF; DNA: TGTGCCAGCAGCCGCCAGGGGCGGAGGAACGAGCAGTACTTC
D: TRBD2; size: few; V: TRBV10-3; J: TRBJ2-6; CDR3: CATRGTSGGAGANVLTF; DNA: TGTGCCACCAGGGGCACTAGCGGGGGGGCTGGGGCCAACGTCCTGACTTTC
D: NA; size: NA; V: TRBV12-3/TRBV12-4; J: TRBJ1-3; CDR3: CASSLLGIAGNTIYF; DNA: TGTGCCAGCAGTTTACTGGGGATAGCTGGAAACACCATATATTTT
D: NA; size: many; V: TRBV12-3/TRBV12-4; J: TRBJ2-1; CDR3: CASSFVINNHEQFF; DNA: TGTGCCAGCAGTTTCGTAATTAATAACCATGAGCAGTTCTTC
D: NA; size: NA; V: TRBV7-9; J: TRBJ2-1; CDR3: CASSSDGVNEQFF; DNA: TGTGCCAGCAGCTCGGACGGGGTCAATGAGCAGTTCTTC
D: TRBD2; size: few; V: TRBV11-2; J: TRBJ2-3; CDR3: CASSLESSGGVWNTQYF; DNA: TGTGCCAGCAGCTTAGAATCTAGCGGGGGGGTGTGGAATACGCAGTATTTT
D: TRBD2; size: many; V: TRBV4-2; J: TRBJ2-7; CDR3: CASSQDSTLAGREQYF; DNA: TGTGCCAGCAGCCAAGATTCGACCCTAGCGGGGCGCGAGCAGTACTTC
D: TRBD2; size: few; V: TRBV5-5; J: TRBJ2-1; CDR3: CASSREVEQFF; DNA: TGTGCCAGCAGCCGGGAGGTTGAGCAGTTCTTC
D: NA; size: many; V: TRBV27; J: TRBJ1-1; CDR3: CASSPSTGTEAFF; DNA: TGTGCCAGCAGCCCCTCCACAGGAACTGAAGCTTTCTTT
D: NA; size: few; V: TRBV10-3; J: TRBJ2-1; CDR3: CAISEVGFYNEQFF; DNA: TGTGCCATCAGTGAGGTGGGGTTCTACAATGAGCAGTTCTTC
D: TRBD2; size: NA; V: TRBV7-2; J: TRBJ2-5; CDR3: CASSLGTSGWETQYF; DNA: TGTGCCAGCAGCTTAGGGACTAGCGGATGGGAGACCCAGTACTTC
D: TRBD2; size: few; V: TRBV2; J: TRBJ2-5; CDR3: CASRASGTQETQYF; DNA: TGTGCCAGCAGGGCTAGCGGGACTCAAGAGACCCAGTACTTC
D: NA; size: NA; V: TRBV7-2; J: TRBJ2-7; CDR3: CASSLVRGDYEQYF; DNA: TGTGCCAGCAGCTTAGTCAGGGGAGACTACGAGCAGTACTTC
D: NA; size: many; V: TRBV15; J: TRBJ2-7; CDR3: CATSKAGTSYEQYF; DNA: TGTGCCACCAGCAAGGCGGGGACCTCCTACGAGCAGTACTTC
D: TRBD2; size: few; V: TRBV20-1; J: TRBJ2-3; CDR3: CSASSLTSGPRASTDTQYF; DNA: TGCAGTGCTAGCTCACTAACTAGCGGACCTCGTGCTAGCACAGATACGCAGTATTTT
D: TRBD1; size: NA; V: TRBV5-1; J: TRBJ2-5; CDR3: CASSSPVRGGRGQETQYF; DNA: TGCGCCAGCAGCTCGCCGGTCCGTGGGGGCAGGGGGCAGGAGACCCAGTACTTC
D: NA; size: few; V: TRBV6-1; J: TRBJ2-1; CDR3: CASKEGARNEQFF; DNA: TGTGCCAGCAAGGAAGGGGCCCGGAATGAGCAGTTCTTC
D: NA; size: NA; V: TRBV6-2/TRBV6-3; J: TRBJ2-1; CDR3: CASSHPLGEQFF; DNA: TGTGCCAGCAGCCACCCCCTTGGTGAGCAGTTCTTC
D: TRBD2; size: NA; V: TRBV27; J: TRBJ2-1; CDR3: CASSLSSLAGGLSSYNEQFF; DNA: TGTGCCAGCAGTTTATCGTCGCTAGCGGGGGGCCTCAGCTCCTACAATGAGCAGTTCTTC
D: NA; size: NA; V: TRBV28; J: TRBJ2-3; CDR3: CASRKDTYSTDTQYF; DNA: TGTGCCAGCAGGAAAGACACCTATAGCACAGATACGCAGTATTTT
D: TRBD2; size: NA; V: TRBV20-1; J: TRBJ2-1; CDR3: CSGLGVLGTSPNHEQFF; DNA: TGCAGTGGTTTAGGCGTTTTGGGGACTAGCCCAAATCATGAGCAGTTCTTC
D: NA; size: NA; V: TRBV7-6; J: TRBJ2-1; CDR3: CASSLELWGPGSYNEQFF; DNA: TGTGCCAGCAGCTTAGAGCTTTGGGGGCCTGGCTCCTACAATGAGCAGTTCTTC
D: NA; size: NA; V: TRBV5-1; J: TRBJ1-1; CDR3: CASRPQGGTEAFF; DNA: TGCGCCAGCCGGCCCCAGGGAGGTACTGAAGCTTTCTTT
D: TRBD2; size: NA; V: TRBV10-3; J: TRBJ2-7; CDR3: CAISGLAGVEQYF; DNA: TGTGCCATCAGCGGACTAGCGGGAGTTGAGCAATACTTC
D: NA; size: many; V: TRBV3-1; J: TRBJ2-4; CDR3: CASSQADGIQYF; DNA: TGTGCCAGCAGCCAAGCAGATGGGATTCAGTACTTC
D: NA; size: many; V: TRBV11-1; J: TRBJ2-2; CDR3: CASSRRGLSSGELFF; DNA: TGTGCCAGCAGCCGACGAGGACTCTCTTCCGGGGAGCTGTTTTTT
D: TRBD2; size: NA; V: TRBV20-1; J: TRBJ2-3; CDR3: CSASSGGAGDTQYF; DNA: TGCAGTGCTTCGAGCGGGGGGGCCGGAGATACGCAGTATTTT
D: TRBD2; size: few; V: TRBV11-2; J: TRBJ2-6; CDR3: CASSLDRGGSGANVLTF; DNA: TGTGCCAGCAGCTTAGATCGGGGGGGCTCTGGGGCCAACGTCCTGACTTTC
D: NA; size: few; V: TRBV21-1; J: TRBJ1-3; CDR3: CASSNHVAGSGNTIYF; DNA: TGTGCCAGCAGCAACCATGTGGCAGGCTCTGGAAACACCATATATTTT
D: NA; size: few; V: TRBV20-1; J: TRBJ2-1; CDR3: CSARVIGLSSYNEQFF; DNA: TGCAGTGCTAGAGTAATAGGGCTAAGCTCCTACAATGAGCAGTTCTTC
D: TRBD1; size: NA; V: TRBV28; J: TRBJ2-5; CDR3: CASTPRQGKETQYF; DNA: TGTGCCAGCACCCCAAGACAGGGCAAAGAGACCCAGTACTTC
D: TRBD2; size: few; V: TRBV20-1; J: TRBJ2-1; CDR3: CRIGGRVLSEQFF; DNA: TGCAGGATTGGGGGGAGGGTCCTCAGTGAGCAGTTCTTC
D: NA; size: NA; V: TRBV28; J: TRBJ1-3; CDR3: CASSFALGNTIYF; DNA: TGTGCCAGCAGTTTTGCATTAGGAAACACCATATATTTT
D: NA; size: many; V: TRBV11-2; J: TRBJ2-3; CDR3: CASSLGSPFRAGGDTQYF; DNA: TGTGCCAGCAGCTTAGGTTCCCCCTTTCGGGCGGGTGGGGATACGCAGTATTTT
D: NA; size: NA; V: TRBV11-1; J: TRBJ2-7; CDR3: CASSLGTVNEQYF; DNA: TGTGCCAGCAGCTTAGGGACGGTCAACGAGCAGTACTTC
D: NA; size: few; V: TRBV29-1; J: TRBJ2-2; CDR3: CSVEERRVNTGELFF; DNA: TGCAGCGTTGAAGAGAGGCGGGTTAACACCGGGGAGCTGTTTTTT
D: NA; size: NA; V: TRBV4-3; J: TRBJ2-2; CDR3: CASSQDSGYTGELFF; DNA: TGCGCCAGCAGCCAAGATTCCGGGTACACCGGGGAGCTGTTTTTT
D: NA; size: NA; V: TRBV3-1; J: TRBJ2-5; CDR3: CASSHTYSRAAQETQYF; DNA: TGTGCCAGCAGCCACACCTATAGCAGGGCAGCGCAAGAGACCCAGTACTTC
D: NA; size: many; V: TRBV15; J: TRBJ2-2; CDR3: CATSRPTKGELFF; DNA: TGTGCCACCAGCAGACCCACTAAAGGGGAGCTGTTTTTT
D: TRBD1; size: NA; V: TRBV20-1; J: TRBJ2-1; CDR3: CRLTRQGGQFF; DNA: TGCAGATTGACGCGACAGGGTGGCCAGTTCTTC
D: NA; size: few; V: TRBV5-1; J: TRBJ2-3; CDR3: CASSPGDGISADTQYF; DNA: TGCGCCAGCAGCCCCGGGGACGGAATATCCGCAGATACGCAGTATTTT
D: TRBD1; size: few; V: TRBV3-1; J: TRBJ2-2; CDR3: CASSRQGSTGELFF; DNA: TGTGCCAGCAGTCGACAGGGATCAACCGGGGAGCTGTTTTTT
D: TRBD2; size: many; V: TRBV5-1; J: TRBJ2-7; CDR3: CASSLAGTSGGPYYEQYF; DNA: TGCGCCAGCAGCTTGGCTGGGACTAGCGGGGGACCGTACTACGAGCAGTACTTC
D: NA; size: NA; V: TRBV11-1; J: TRBJ2-2; CDR3: CASSFLVVPGELFF; DNA: TGTGCCAGCAGCTTTTTGGTCGTGCCCGGGGAGCTGTTTTTT
D: NA; size: NA; V: TRBV28; J: TRBJ1-2; CDR3: CASSFRRGLDGYTF; DNA: TGTGCCAGCAGTTTCAGAAGAGGGTTGGATGGCTACACCTTC
D: NA; size: NA; V: TRBV4-1; J: TRBJ1-3; CDR3: CASSQVGGSSGNTIYF; DNA: TGCGCCAGCAGCCAAGTTGGCGGCTCCTCTGGAAACACCATATATTTT
D: NA; size: few; V: TRBV18; J: TRBJ2-3; CDR3: CASSPPAVADTQYF; DNA: TGTGCCAGCTCACCACCGGCGGTCGCAGATACGCAGTATTTT
D: TRBD2; size: few; V: TRBV20-1; J: TRBJ2-7; CDR3: CSARRPGLANHEQYF; DNA: TGCAGTGCTAGGAGGCCGGGACTAGCTAACCACGAGCAGTACTTC
D: NA; size: many; V: TRBV12-3/TRBV12-4; J: TRBJ1-2; CDR3: CASSFPRGYGYTF; DNA: TGTGCCAGCAGTTTTCCCCGGGGGTATGGCTACACCTTC
D: NA; size: many; V: TRBV5-1; J: TRBJ2-3; CDR3: CASMEGGGTYTQYF; DNA: TGCGCCAGCATGGAGGGTGGAGGAACATATACGCAGTATTTT
D: TRBD1; size: many; V: TRBV5-1; J: TRBJ2-7; CDR3: CASSLRDRSLEQYF; DNA: TGCGCCAGCAGCTTACGGGACAGGTCCCTGGAGCAGTACTTC
D: TRBD1; size: few; V: TRBV20-1; J: TRBJ1-2; CDR3: CSSGQGTYGYTF; DNA: TGCAGTTCTGGACAGGGAACCTATGGCTACACCTTC
D: NA; size: many; V: TRBV20-1; J: TRBJ2-3; CDR3: CSARRPGGLADTQYF; DNA: TGCAGTGCTAGACGGCCAGGGGGGCTCGCGGATACGCAGTATTTT
D: NA; size: many; V: TRBV6-2/TRBV6-3; J: TRBJ1-3; CDR3: CASSYSIYPGSGNTIYF; DNA: TGTGCCAGCAGTTACTCGATTTACCCCGGCTCTGGAAACACCATATATTTT
D: NA; size: many; V: TRBV4-1; J: TRBJ1-5; CDR3: CASSQAQIRSNQPQHF; DNA: TGCGCCAGCAGCCAGGCTCAAATCCGGAGCAATCAGCCCCAGCATTTT